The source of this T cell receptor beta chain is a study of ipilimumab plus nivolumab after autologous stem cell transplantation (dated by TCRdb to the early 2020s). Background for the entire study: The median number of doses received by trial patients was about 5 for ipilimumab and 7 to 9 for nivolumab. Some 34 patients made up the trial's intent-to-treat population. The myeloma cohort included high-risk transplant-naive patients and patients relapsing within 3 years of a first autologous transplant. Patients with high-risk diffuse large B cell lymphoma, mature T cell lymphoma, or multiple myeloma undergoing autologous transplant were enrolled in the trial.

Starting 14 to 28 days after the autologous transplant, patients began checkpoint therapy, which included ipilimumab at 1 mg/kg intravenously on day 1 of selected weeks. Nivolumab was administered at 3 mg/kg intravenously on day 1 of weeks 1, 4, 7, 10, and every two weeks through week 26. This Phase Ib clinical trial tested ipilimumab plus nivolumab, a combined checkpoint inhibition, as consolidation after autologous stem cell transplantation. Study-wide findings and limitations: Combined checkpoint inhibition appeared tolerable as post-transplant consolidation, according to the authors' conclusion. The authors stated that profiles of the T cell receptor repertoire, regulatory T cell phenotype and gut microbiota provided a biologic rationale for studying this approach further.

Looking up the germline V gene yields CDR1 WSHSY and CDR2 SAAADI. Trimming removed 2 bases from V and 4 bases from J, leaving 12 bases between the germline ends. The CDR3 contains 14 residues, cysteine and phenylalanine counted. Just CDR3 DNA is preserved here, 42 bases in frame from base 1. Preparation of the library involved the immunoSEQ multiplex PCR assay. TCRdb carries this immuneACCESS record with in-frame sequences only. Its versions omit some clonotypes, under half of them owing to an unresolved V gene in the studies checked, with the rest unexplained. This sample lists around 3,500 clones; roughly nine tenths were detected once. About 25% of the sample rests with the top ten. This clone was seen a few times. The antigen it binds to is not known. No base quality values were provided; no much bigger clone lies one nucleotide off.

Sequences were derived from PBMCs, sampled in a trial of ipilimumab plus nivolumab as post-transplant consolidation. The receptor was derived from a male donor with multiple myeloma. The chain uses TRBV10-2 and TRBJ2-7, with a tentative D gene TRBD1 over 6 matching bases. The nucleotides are TGCGCCAGCAGTGAGGGGTTCGGACAGTACGAGCAGTACTTC. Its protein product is CASSEGFGQYEQYF.